The present T cell receptor (beta chain) was sequenced within a study of PD-1 blockade in classical Hodgkin lymphoma. Study-level points and caveats: Why the repertoires differ is still unclear, perhaps disease activity or prior therapy. Reported baseline diversity: healthy donors highest, relapsed/refractory patients lowest. Individuals initiating nivolumab under 1 year after ASCT were excluded.

Profiled with immunoSEQ multiplex PCR; TCRdb holds only in-frame clones, not every one. The sample has about 58,000 clones, around 89% seen once; the top ten hold roughly 5%. Regarding this clone: Its antigen is as yet unknown.

Following autologous stem cell transplantation, relapse occurred in every patient, and exposure to brentuximab vedotin varied. Best responses included complete response and partial response; otherwise, the best response was progressive disease. V lost 4 bases and J 6 bases, leaving 15 bases between the germline ends. Germline V gene data show CDR1 as SEHNR and CDR2 as FQNEAQ (reference sequence). The CDR3 runs to 14 residues. V is TRBV7-9 and J is TRBJ1-2; D gene ambiguous. This specimen consisted of peripheral blood mononuclear cells (PBMCs), obtained before the second cycle of nivolumab. The receptor's source is a human donor with classical Hodgkin lymphoma. CDR3 amino acids: CASSSLGPVDGYTF. The CDR3 region has the DNA TGTGCCAGCAGCTCCCTCGGGCCCGTGGATGGCTACACCTTC.